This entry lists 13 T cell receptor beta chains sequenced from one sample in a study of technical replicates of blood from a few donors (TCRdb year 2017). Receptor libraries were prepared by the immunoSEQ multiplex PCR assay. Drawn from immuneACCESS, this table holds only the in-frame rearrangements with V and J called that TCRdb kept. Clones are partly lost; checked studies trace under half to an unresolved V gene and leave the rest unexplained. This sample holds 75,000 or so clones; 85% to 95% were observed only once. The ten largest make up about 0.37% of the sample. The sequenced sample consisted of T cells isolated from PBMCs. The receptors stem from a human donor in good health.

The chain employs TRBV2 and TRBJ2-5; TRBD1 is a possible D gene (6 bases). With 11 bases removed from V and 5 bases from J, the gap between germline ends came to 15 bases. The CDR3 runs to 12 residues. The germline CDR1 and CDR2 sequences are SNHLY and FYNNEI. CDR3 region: CAGDRRKETQYF. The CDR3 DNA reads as TGTGCCGGAGACAGGAGAAAGGAGACCCAGTACTTC.

CDR3 region: CASSLGLAGVAGELFF. Here the CDR3 DNA reads TGTGCCAGCAGCTTGGGACTAGCGGGAGTCGCCGGGGAGCTGTTTTTT. V usage is TRBV7-3 and J usage is TRBJ2-2; 14 nucleotides agree with TRBD2. Germline V gene sequence: CDR1 SGHTA, CDR2 FQGTGA. V lost 3 bases, J lost 6 bases, and 3 bases stayed unmatched. The CDR3 has 16 amino acids.

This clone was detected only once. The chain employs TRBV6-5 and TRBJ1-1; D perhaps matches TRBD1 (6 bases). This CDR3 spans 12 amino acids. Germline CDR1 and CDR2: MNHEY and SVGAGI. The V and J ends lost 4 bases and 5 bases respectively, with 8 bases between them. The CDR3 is CASSFQGTEAFF. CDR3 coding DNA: TGTGCCAGCAGTTTCCAGGGGACTGAAGCTTTCTTT.

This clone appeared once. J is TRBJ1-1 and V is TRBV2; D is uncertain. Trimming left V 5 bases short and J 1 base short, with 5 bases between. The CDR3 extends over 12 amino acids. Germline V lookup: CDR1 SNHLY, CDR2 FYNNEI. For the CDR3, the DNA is TGTGCCAGCAGTCCAGAGAACACTGAAGCTTTCTTT. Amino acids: CASSPENTEAFF. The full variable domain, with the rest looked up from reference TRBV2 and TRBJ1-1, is EPEVTQTPSHQVTQMGQEVILRCVPISNHLYFYWYRQILGQKVEFLVSFYNNEISEKSEIFDDQFSVERPDGSNFTLKIRSTKLEDSAMYFCASSPENTEAFFGQGTRLTVV.

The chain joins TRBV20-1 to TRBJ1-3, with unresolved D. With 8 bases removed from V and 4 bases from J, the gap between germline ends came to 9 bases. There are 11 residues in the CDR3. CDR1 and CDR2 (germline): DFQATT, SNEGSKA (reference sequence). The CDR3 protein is CSTPQGNTIYF. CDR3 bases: TGCAGTACACCTCAGGGAAACACCATATATTTT.

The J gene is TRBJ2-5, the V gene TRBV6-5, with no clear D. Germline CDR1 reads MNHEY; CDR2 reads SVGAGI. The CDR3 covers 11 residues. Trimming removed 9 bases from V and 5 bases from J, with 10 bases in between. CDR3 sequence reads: CASQSLETQYF. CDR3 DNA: TGTGCCAGTCAAAGCTTGGAGACCCAGTACTTC.

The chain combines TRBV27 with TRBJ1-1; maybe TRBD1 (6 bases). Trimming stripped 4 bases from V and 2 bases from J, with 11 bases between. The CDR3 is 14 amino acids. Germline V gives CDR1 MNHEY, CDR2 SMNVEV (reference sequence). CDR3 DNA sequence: TGTGCCAGCAGTTCCGACAGGATTAACACTGAAGCTTTCTTT. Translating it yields CASSSDRINTEAFF.

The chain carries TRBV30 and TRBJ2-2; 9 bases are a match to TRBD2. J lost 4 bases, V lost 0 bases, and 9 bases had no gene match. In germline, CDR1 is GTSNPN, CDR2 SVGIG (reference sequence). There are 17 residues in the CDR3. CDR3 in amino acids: CAWSVMGGTSRTGELFF. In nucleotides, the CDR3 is TGTGCCTGGAGTGTAATGGGGGGGACTAGCCGCACCGGGGAGCTGTTTTTT.

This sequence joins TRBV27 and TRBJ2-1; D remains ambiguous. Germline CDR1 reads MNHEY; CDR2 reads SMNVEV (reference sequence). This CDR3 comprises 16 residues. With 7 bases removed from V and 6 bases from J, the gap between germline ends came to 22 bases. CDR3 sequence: CASTSYPDGLANEQFF. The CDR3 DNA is TGTGCCAGCACTTCATACCCGGATGGGCTTGCCAATGAGCAGTTCTTC.

DNA of the CDR3: TGCGCCAGCAGCCAAGATCGCGGGGCTACTAACTATGGCTACACCTTC. Amino acids: CASSQDRGATNYGYTF. The chain is built from TRBV4-1 and TRBJ1-2; D perhaps matches TRBD1 (5 bases). This CDR3 comprises 16 residues. V was trimmed by 0 bases and J by 0 bases, leaving 11 bases between them. Germline CDR1 reads MGHRA; CDR2 reads YSYEKL.

The CDR3 loop is CASRRSAGTEAFF. CDR3 nucleotide sequence: TGTGCCAGCAGACGTTCCGCGGGAACTGAAGCTTTCTTT. The genes are TRBV7-8 and TRBJ1-1; unclear D gene. Germline CDR1 reads SGHVS; CDR2 reads FQNEAQ. V was trimmed by 6 bases and J by 5 bases, leaving 13 bases between them. This CDR3 is 13 amino acids long.

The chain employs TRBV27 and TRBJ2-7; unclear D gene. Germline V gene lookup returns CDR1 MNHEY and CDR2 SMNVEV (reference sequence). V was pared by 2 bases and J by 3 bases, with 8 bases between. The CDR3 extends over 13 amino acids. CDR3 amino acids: CASSLGPNYEQYF. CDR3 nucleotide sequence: TGTGCCAGCAGTTTAGGGCCTAACTACGAGCAGTACTTC.

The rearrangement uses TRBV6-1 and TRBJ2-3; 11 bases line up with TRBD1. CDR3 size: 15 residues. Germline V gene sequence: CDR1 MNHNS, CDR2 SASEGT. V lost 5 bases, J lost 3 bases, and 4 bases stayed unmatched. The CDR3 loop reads CASSRTGGATDTQYF. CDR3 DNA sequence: TGTGCCAGCAGTCGGACAGGGGGCGCGACAGATACGCAGTATTTT.